The 27 T cell receptor beta chains presented below share a single source sample, sequenced in a study of shared clonotypes between healthy human individuals. Naive CD8 isolation took CD45RO-negative cells positively selected for CCR7 and excluded terminally differentiated effector memory CD45RA+ cells. The protocol was immunoSEQ multiplex PCR, while the TCRdb copy is restricted to in-frame clones and leaves out a portion. The sample holds hundreds of thousands of clones, around 92% seen once. Source material: naive CD8+ T cells sorted from blood. The receptors here all came from a man aged 25 to 40 in good health.

The gene calls are TRBV5-4 and TRBJ2-1; tentative D call: TRBD2 (7 bases). Germline V gene lookup returns CDR1 SGHNT and CDR2 YYREEE (reference sequence). The CDR3 spans 13 residues. V lost 0 bases and J 7 bases, leaving 8 bases between the germline ends. Here the CDR3 reads CASSLEGGNEQFF. CDR3 nucleotide sequence: TGTGCCAGCAGCTTGGAGGGGGGGAATGAGCAGTTCTTC.

V and J are TRBV28 and TRBJ1-5, with 8 bases identical to TRBD1. The CDR3 is 14 amino acids. Germline CDR1 and CDR2: MDHEN and SYDVKM. The V gene end was trimmed by 5 bases and the J gene end by 3 bases; junction bases not matched to a gene: 3. The CDR3 loop is CASSMTGDNQPQHF. The DNA for the CDR3 is TGTGCCAGCAGTATGACAGGGGACAATCAGCCCCAGCATTTT.

The J gene is TRBJ2-3, the V gene TRBV7-2; D gene unclear. CDR3 length equals 13 residues. Germline V gene lookup returns CDR1 SGHTA and CDR2 FQGNSA. The germline V and J ends were trimmed by 7 bases and 4 bases, with 12 bases remaining between them. For the CDR3, the DNA is TGTGCCAGCATGGGTACCCTCCCAGATACGCAGTATTTT. It translates to CASMGTLPDTQYF.

The chain links TRBV7-6 to TRBJ1-2; 7 bases align to TRBD1. Germline V gene lookup returns CDR1 SGHVS and CDR2 FNYEAQ. J lost 3 bases, V lost 4 bases, and 5 bases had no gene match. CDR3 size: 14 residues. This chain's CDR3 is CASSSTDRDYGYTF. The CDR3 region has the DNA TGTGCCAGCAGCTCAACCGACAGGGACTATGGCTACACCTTC.

As DNA, the CDR3 is TGCAGCGTTTCAGTCCGGGACAGGGGGTTCCCGCAGTACTTC. Its protein is CSVSVRDRGFPQYF. The J gene is TRBJ2-7, the V gene TRBV29-1, with 11 bases aligning to TRBD1. V gave up 5 bases and J gave up 9 bases; unmatched junction bases: 12. The CDR3 is 14 amino acids. Germline V gene data show CDR1 as SQVTM and CDR2 as ANQGSEA.

V usage is TRBV18 and J usage is TRBJ2-2; D may be TRBD2 (6 bases). V lost 3 bases to trimming and J lost 6 bases, with 11 bases between them. Per germline, CDR1 KGHSH and CDR2 LQKENI. The CDR3 length is 14 residues. The CDR3 sequence: CASSPPPGAGELFF. The CDR3 nucleotides are TGTGCCAGCTCACCTCCCCCGGGAGCCGGGGAGCTGTTTTTT.

The chain employs TRBV6-1 and TRBJ2-2; 7 bases agree with TRBD2. CDR3 size: 13 residues. V trimming: 7 bases; J trimming: 4 bases; junction bases outside the gene matches: 3. The germline CDR1 and CDR2 sequences are MNHNS and SASEGT. CDR3 nucleotide sequence: TGTGCCAGCAATCGGGAGGCCACCGGGGAGCTGTTTTTT. Its translation is CASNREATGELFF.

This chain uses TRBV7-9 with TRBJ2-7; a possible D gene is TRBD2 (6 bases). CDR1 and CDR2 (germline): SEHNR, FQNEAQ (reference sequence). The CDR3 consists of 14 residues. V was cut by 2 bases and J by 5 bases, with 13 bases left in between. Written as DNA, the CDR3 is TGTGCCAGCAGCTTAACGGGAGCGGGTGACGAGCAGTACTTC. This sequence encodes CASSLTGAGDEQYF. The full variable domain, in which reference TRBV7-9 and TRBJ2-7 provide the parts outside the CDR3, is DTGVSQNPRHKITKRGQNVTFRCDPISEHNRLYWYRQTLGQGPEFLTYFQNEAQLEKSRLLSDRFSAERPKGSFSTLEIQRTEQGDSAMYLCASSLTGAGDEQYFGPGTRLTVT.

The chain employs TRBV6-1 and TRBJ1-5; D is uncertain. Germline V gene data show CDR1 as MNHNS and CDR2 as SASEGT. The CDR3 runs 15 residues. The V and J ends lost 1 base and 3 bases respectively, with 10 bases between them. The CDR3 protein is CASSEEHSPNQPQHF. CDR3 bases: TGTGCCAGCAGTGAAGAACACAGTCCCAATCAGCCCCAGCATTTT.

The rearrangement joins TRBV21-1 to TRBJ1-1. TRBV21-1 is assigned pseudogene status. The CDR3 contains 16 residues. CDR3 residues: CASSKGYGMGDTEAFF. The CDR3, as DNA: TGTGCCAGCAGCAAAGGCTATGGCATGGGGGACACTGAAGCTTTCTTT.

The chain joins TRBV27 to TRBJ2-4; D possibly uses TRBD1 or TRBD2 (5 bases each). V dropped 3 bases and J dropped 4 bases, with 16 bases sitting between them. Per germline, CDR1 MNHEY and CDR2 SMNVEV (reference sequence). The CDR3 length is 16 residues. CDR3 sequence: CASSFGLQGAKNIQYF. The CDR3 DNA reads as TGTGCCAGCAGTTTCGGTCTCCAGGGAGCGAAAAACATTCAGTACTTC.

Written as DNA, the CDR3 is TGTGCCAGCGGACAGGGGTTTACAGATACGCAGTATTTT. Residues: CASGQGFTDTQYF. The chain recombines TRBV6-6 with TRBJ2-3, with 9 bases that match TRBD1. Germline CDR1 and CDR2: MNHNY and SVGAGI (reference sequence). The V and J ends lost 8 bases and 3 bases, in that order; junction bases with no gene match: 3. The CDR3 has 13 residues.

This clone was recorded once. The rearrangement joins TRBV6-5 to TRBJ2-5; TRBD2 might be the D (6 bases). The CDR3 is 14 amino acids. The germline V gene encodes CDR1 MNHEY and CDR2 SVGAGI. V lost 2 bases, J lost 1 base, and 8 bases lay in between. CDR3: CASSYGGFQETQYF. The CDR3 nucleotides are TGTGCCAGCAGTTACGGGGGGTTCCAAGAGACCCAGTACTTC.

The rearrangement links TRBV5-6 to TRBJ2-1, with 11 bases that match TRBD2. This CDR3 is 15 amino acids long. V was pared by 2 bases and J by 5 bases, with 3 bases of the junction left unmatched. Germline V gives CDR1 SGHDT, CDR2 YYEEEE. The CDR3 spells CASSFETSGNNEQFF. CDR3 coding DNA: TGTGCCAGCAGCTTTGAGACTAGCGGGAACAATGAGCAGTTCTTC.

This chain links TRBV10-2 with TRBJ2-7; 8 nucleotides line up with TRBD2. Trimming took 3 bases from V and 2 from J; bases not matched to a gene: 6. CDR3 length: 15 residues. From germline, CDR1 is WSHSY and CDR2 SAAADI. This chain's CDR3 is CASSDRAGGTYEQYF. For the CDR3, the DNA is TGCGCCAGCAGTGATCGGGCGGGAGGTACCTACGAGCAGTACTTC.

In regard to this clone: A junction boundary mismatches the germline segment, possibly from a read error. The chain uses TRBV28 and TRBJ1-1, with D possibly being TRBD1 (5 bases). The CDR3 runs 15 residues. Germline lookup yields CDR1 MDHEN and CDR2 SYDVKM. CDR3 nucleotides: TGTGCCAGCGGTTTCGGGGGTCTGGGGAACACTGAAGCTTTCTTT. It encodes CASGFGGLGNTEAFF.

CDR3 sequence (DNA): TGTGCCAGCCTAGCGGGCCCCTCGGGAAACACCGGGGAGCTGTTTTTT. Amino acid sequence: CASLAGPSGNTGELFF. V gene TRBV7-6 combines with J gene TRBJ2-2; 8 nucleotides agree with TRBD2. Germline CDR1 and CDR2: SGHVS and FNYEAQ. The V and J ends lost 8 bases and 2 bases, in that order; junction bases with no gene match: 10. This CDR3 is built from 16 residues.

As concerns this clone: Other DNA variants within this sample encode the same CDR3. The chain carries TRBV29-1 and TRBJ1-2; D not resolved. Trimming removed 6 bases from V and 4 bases from J, with 9 bases in between. The V gene's germline CDR1 is SQVTM and CDR2 ANQGSEA. The CDR3 sequence is 11 residues long. CDR3 amino acids: CSVESLYGYTF. Written as DNA, the CDR3 is TGCAGCGTCGAGAGCCTCTATGGCTACACCTTC. The full variable domain, in which reference TRBV29-1 and TRBJ1-2 provide the parts outside the CDR3, is SAVISQKPSRDICQRGTSLTIQCQVDSQVTMMFWYRQQPGQSLTLIATANQGSEATYESGFVIDKFPISRPNLTFSTLTVSNMSPEDSSIYLCSVESLYGYTFGSGTRLTVV.

The chain is built from TRBV4-3 and TRBJ2-7; the match to TRBD2 covers 9 bases. Looked up from germline, CDR1 is LGHNA and CDR2 is YSLEER. J gave up 2 bases and V 0 bases, and 5 bases lay outside the gene matches. This CDR3 region has 16 residues. CDR3 sequence reads: CASSQEVTSGAYEQYF. The CDR3 nucleotides are TGCGCCAGCAGCCAAGAAGTGACTAGCGGCGCCTACGAGCAGTACTTC.

The V call is TRBV5-6, the J call TRBJ2-6, with D unresolved. This CDR3 has 14 residues. V lost 4 bases to trimming and J lost 2 bases, with 7 bases between them. Germline CDR1 and CDR2: SGHDT and YYEEEE. Written as DNA, the CDR3 is TGTGCCAGCAGCCTCGGACCTGGGGCCAACGTCCTGACTTTC. Translation gives CASSLGPGANVLTF.

The gene calls are TRBV29-1 and TRBJ2-1; TRBD2 agrees at 13 bases. The ends lost 7 bases at V and 7 bases at J; junction bases unmatched: 10. This CDR3 has 15 amino acids. Germline assignment: CDR1 SQVTM and CDR2 ANQGSEA. CDR3 protein: CSALGLAGELNEQFF. CDR3 DNA: TGCAGCGCCCTCGGACTAGCGGGAGAGCTAAATGAGCAGTTCTTC.

This chain connects TRBV6-5 to TRBJ2-3; D is tentatively TRBD1 or TRBD2 (5 bases each). CDR1 is MNHEY, CDR2 SVGAGI, per germline. The CDR3 has 13 residues. V lost 6 bases to trimming and J lost 7 bases, with 14 bases between them. The CDR3 coding sequence is TGTGCCAGCAGGAACCGGGACCTCAATACGCAGTATTTT. Translation gives CASRNRDLNTQYF.

The chain employs TRBV5-6 and TRBJ2-7; a possible D gene is TRBD1 (6 bases). The V gene's germline CDR1 is SGHDT and CDR2 YYEEEE. This CDR3 has 14 residues. V lost 3 bases to trimming and J lost 4 bases, with 14 bases between them. The CDR3 DNA is TGTGCCAGCAGCTCTGGGACACGATTTTACGAGCAGTACTTC. As protein: CASSSGTRFYEQYF.

The chain recombines TRBV7-6 with TRBJ2-2, with TRBD1 matching over 8 bases. Germline CDR1 is SGHVS and CDR2 is FNYEAQ. CDR3 length: 17 residues. The ends lost 5 bases at V and 4 bases at J; junction bases unmatched: 12. CDR3 sequence: CASSRSRTGIFTGELFF. The CDR3 DNA reads as TGTGCCAGCAGCCGGAGTCGGACAGGGATTTTCACCGGGGAGCTGTTTTTT. Based on the CDR3 plus reference TRBV7-6 and TRBJ2-2, the full variable domain is GAGVSQSPRYKVTKRGQDVALRCDPISGHVSLYWYRQALGQGPEFLTYFNYEAQQDKSGLPNDRFSAERPEGSISTLTIQRTEQRDSAMYRCASSRSRTGIFTGELFFGEGSRLTVL.

V gene TRBV7-2 combines with J gene TRBJ2-1; either TRBD1 or TRBD2 may fit D (5 bases each). Trimming cost V 5 bases and J 7 bases, with 15 bases left between them. The CDR3 is 14 residues long. The germline V gene has CDR1 SGHTA and CDR2 FQGNSA. For the CDR3, the DNA is TGTGCCAGCAGCCCCCCCCGGGGCAAGAATGAGCAGTTCTTC. It codes for CASSPPRGKNEQFF.

V and J are TRBV13 and TRBJ2-2; perhaps TRBD2 as D (5 bases). Germline lookup yields CDR1 PRHDT and CDR2 FYEKMQ (reference sequence). V was pared by 6 bases and J by 4 bases, with 9 bases between. The CDR3 consists of 13 residues. CDR3 residues: CASRKGGTGELFF. Written as DNA, the CDR3 is TGTGCCAGCAGGAAAGGAGGCACCGGGGAGCTGTTTTTT.

The chain recombines TRBV6-1 with TRBJ2-2; TRBD1 agrees at 9 bases. Germline loops: CDR1 MNHNS, CDR2 SASEGT. The V gene end was trimmed by 8 bases and the J gene end by 7 bases; junction bases not matched to a gene: 5. The CDR3 totals 13 residues. CDR3 protein: CASCDRGDGELFF. As DNA, the CDR3 is TGTGCCAGCTGCGACAGGGGGGACGGGGAGCTGTTTTTT.